This T cell receptor beta chain came from a study of cytomegalovirus exposure and HLA in healthy donors (dated by TCRdb to about 2017). The study in broad terms: In an earlier analysis of approximately 640 of the donors, about 260 Gb of sequence data and some 120 million unique TCR beta sequences from 180 million or so T cells were reported. An early release covering just under 650 HLA-typed donors comprised approximately 300 gigabases of sequencing data and tens of millions of unique TCR sequences. Among the roughly 410 genotyped donors, approximately 81% belonged to the genetic ancestry cluster associated with self-reported Caucasian donors. The study aimed to test whether signatures of past pathogen exposure could be identified by cataloging public T cell receptors. The T cell repertoires of roughly 660 subjects were profiled by immunosequencing and related to cytomegalovirus serostatus. Besides the first cohort of 550 to 750 subjects, a separate validation cohort made up of 120 different subjects was used. To predict cytomegalovirus infection status, the study brought together high-throughput TCR immunosequencing, statistical association of individual TCRs with disease status, and machine learning. A later analysis re-examined previously published TCR beta repertoires from more than 600 donors and added high-resolution HLA genotyping to investigate patterns of TCR occurrence. The later analysis used no new phenotypic data to find candidate immune exposures, relying instead on TCR beta sequences and their occurrence across donors. An earlier analysis of around 540 of the donors applied high-throughput TCR beta sequencing to assess whether each TCR beta V gene segment acted as functional or pseudogenic. Donor age, sex, ethnicity and CMV serostatus were compiled alongside the repertoire data. A later genetic analysis took genome-wide SNP genotypes for about three fifths of the roughly 670 donors and used that subset as a discovery cohort. Every repertoire in the discovery cohort had been generated on one and the same sequencing platform. Both class I and class II loci were covered by HLA typing, at four-digit resolution. Typing coverage differed by locus: A, B, C, DRB1 and DQB1 were typed in roughly 620-630 donors, DQA1 in about 550, DPA1 in over 600, and DPB1 in just under 490. Four or five DR-DQ haplotypes were handled as single units for association and clustering because linkage in the cohort was strong. Among some 400 genotyped donors of the cohort, an average of around 250,000 unique TCR beta nucleotide sequences was sequenced per donor, of which 15% to 20% were non-productive. The research as a whole found: The sequencing pipeline was judged likely to have produced a cluster of highly shared sequence variants as a technical artifact. Because HLA typing was missing for some donors at each locus, association tests included only the typed subset. Because the 87-base-pair reads could not distinguish some IMGT-functional V segments, including TRBV6-2 and TRBV6-3, those segments were excluded. Assigning TCR associations to individual alleles was difficult when HLA alleles, especially DR and DQ, strongly co-occurred. About 17 rarely observed V segments, including chromosome 9 orphons, were excluded from the earlier analysis of a few hundred of the donors because counts were too low. In a later analysis, HLA-associated TCR beta chains showed more clonal expansion and lower generation probabilities than non-associated chains that were equally common. According to a later analysis, most CMV-associated TCR beta chains appeared to be HLA-restricted, and the HLA associations seemed to be driven largely by CMV exposure. A later genetic analysis reported fewer N-insertions in productive TCRs among donors in an Asian-associated ancestry cluster than the 666-donor mean. Linkage disequilibrium might explain the correlated functional status among segregating V segments, but an unknown experimental factor could not be ruled out. Most TCR sequences were seen in very few donors, while some public TCRs were found in many individuals. A few of the identified cytomegalovirus-associated TCR beta chains were confirmed in vitro to be specific for cytomegalovirus antigens. Sequencing depth was assumed to be roughly uniform across donors in the presence/absence analyses, though that assumption may not hold. It was suggested by the authors that the approach could potentially be generalized to other disease states and immunological phenotypes. The study listed around 160 TCR beta chains as associated with cytomegalovirus. V-gene and J-gene trimming of TCR beta chains was associated with a missense DCLRE1C variant in a later genetic analysis, and the association was replicated in an independent cohort. A further reported finding was that TCR beta sequences accurately predicted the HLA-A and HLA-B alleles for most subjects in the first cohort. The classifier was reported to diagnose cytomegalovirus status with high specificity and sensitivity in both the original and validation cohorts. CMV serostatus was the only immune exposure information available for the cohort. Only TCR beta chains were sequenced in this cohort, and the absence of alpha or paired-chain data limited detectable features. A later analysis found that TCR association rates varied across HLA loci, with DRB1 alleles showing the most associated TCRs and HLA-C alleles the fewest. According to a later analysis, parvovirus B19, influenza, CMV and Epstein-Barr virus appeared linked to several top co-occurrence clusters. At a false discovery rate of 0.05, a later analysis linked 15,000 to 20,000 TCR beta sequences to specific HLA alleles. Broadly in line with IMGT annotations, most TCR beta V segments showed up in productive rearrangements about 87% or about 30% of the time in an earlier analysis of around 550 of the donors.

Spanning cysteine to phenylalanine, the CDR3 consists of 15 amino acids. CDR3 DNA is the only sequence kept; it has 45 bases, read in frame from the first base. CDR1 MNHEY and CDR2 SMNVEV are derived from the germline V gene (reference sequence). The junction shows trimming of 6 bases on V and 6 bases on J, plus 18 bases between the germline ends. About this clone itself: Which antigen it targets is not known.

To prepare the library, the immunoSEQ multiplex PCR assay was applied. The multiplex PCR relied on a mix of 60 forward primers for TCR Vbeta segments and 13 reverse primers for TCR Jbeta segments. The CDR3 region of rearranged TCR beta genes was amplified from genomic DNA by a multiplex PCR assay. The amplified TCR beta libraries were sequenced on the Illumina HiSeq System as 87-base-pair reads. Per the original workflow: A later analysis tallied roughly 80 million unique TCR beta chains across the 700 or so repertoires, and approximately 11 million of those chains were shared by two or more donors. A nearest-neighbor algorithm error-corrected the raw reads and collapsed the reads into unique sequences, merging closely related sequences to remove PCR and sequencing errors. V, D and J gene segments were assigned by aligning CDR3 sequences to IMGT reference sequences. For a sequence to be retained, a match of at least six nucleotides was required to both a V gene segment and a J gene segment. Rearrangements were called productive when the CDR3 lacked stop codons and stayed in frame with V and J; all others were non-productive. Following IMGT convention, CDR3 was defined as the stretch from the second conserved V-encoded cysteine up to the conserved J-encoded phenylalanine. The earlier analysis of about 610 of the donors excluded any sequence lacking an unambiguous match to a single V gene segment. An earlier analysis of approximately 590 of the donors called V segments functional above 56.7% productive rearrangements and segregating when the between-donor standard deviation exceeded 5%. A statistical classification framework was built for diagnosing cytomegalovirus status from the catalog of TCR beta chain sequences. V and J gene assignment, in a later analysis, came from comparing TCR nucleotide sequences with IMGT/GENE-DB human TR gene sequences. Using the TCRdist pipeline, a later analysis assigned CDR3 sequences along with most-parsimonious VDJ recombination scenarios. In a later analysis, every TCR beta chain was defined by the combination of its CDR3 amino acid sequence and its V-gene family, and reads without a unique V-gene family were dropped. As a way to deal with suspected cross-contamination and a sequencing artifact, a later analysis dropped roughly 600 nucleotide sequences that were highly shared and had low generation probability. In a later analysis, a clonal expansion index for each public chain was calculated from normalized within-repertoire ranks of inferred template counts. A later analysis computed generation probabilities with a VDJ recombination model fitted to out-of-frame rearrangements, and checked the results against IGoR. In a later analysis, TCR-TCR, TCR-HLA and TCR-CMV co-occurrence was scored with hypergeometric tests, and a repertoire-size bias correction was applied to TCR pairs. False discovery rates were estimated in a later analysis by permuting HLA or CMV assignments 20 times. In a later analysis, co-occurring TCRs were grouped using DBSCAN, and TCRdist sequence similarity was added for clustering within HLA-allele-positive subsets. For co-occurrence clustering, repertoires with fewer than 30,000 or more than 120,000 public chains were excluded, along with a handful of repertoires with anomalous nucleotide sharing. Here the immuneACCESS table is served through TCRdb, limited to in-frame sequences with V and J called. Missing clones are a known gap in these copies; in checked studies unresolved V genes cover under half, and the rest lacks a known reason. The V and J calls and the clone size are those of that table, but D and trimming were determined from the DNA. The sample has roughly 84,000 clones on record. About 0.6% of the sample is in the top ten clones.

In total, 600 or so healthy bone marrow donors made up the cohort. At the time of sampling, every cohort member was nominally healthy, though immune exposures that went unrecorded were likely present. The donor tested CMV seronegative and was one of the 352 seronegative cohort members. A peripheral blood sample was provided by each donor, and peripheral blood mononuclear cells were used for TCR beta sequencing. The Qiagen DNeasy Blood Extraction Kit was used to extract genomic DNA from the blood cell samples. Material: PBMCs. The TCR originated in a man between 50 and 59 years old in good health and CMV-seronegative. Recombination joined TRBV27 with TRBJ1-5, with TRBD1 perhaps the D gene, on 6 matching bases. The CDR3 in this case is CASRGPGHGSQPQHF. The DNA sequence reads TGTGCCAGCAGGGGGCCGGGACACGGCAGTCAGCCCCAGCATTTT.